This entry lists 31 T cell receptor beta chains sequenced from one sample in a study of breast tumors, draining lymph nodes, adjacent tissues. Samples came from axillary lymph nodes draining the breast cancer. TCRdb re-derived calls from the multiplex PCR reads in MiXCR, one entry per CDR3 protein. The sample records 120,000 to 150,000 distinct CDR3 sequences, approximately 32% being singletons. The sequenced sample consisted of axillary lymph node tissue. The receptors shown here come from a female donor with breast cancer. Some clones in this sample may be carry-over from other donors' samples.

The chain combines TRBV15 with TRBJ2-6, with D possibly being TRBD2 (6 bases). With 1 base removed from V and 12 bases from J, the gap between germline ends came to 13 bases. The CDR3 contains 14 residues. The V gene's germline CDR1 is LNHNV and CDR2 YYDKDF (reference sequence). CDR3 nucleotide sequence: TGTGCCACCAGCAGAGGTTTGGCGGGGATCGTCCTGACTTTC. This translates into CATSRGLAGIVLTF.

This clonotype came up many times. The chain employs TRBV6-4 and TRBJ2-2; D is tentatively TRBD1 or TRBD2 (7 bases each). The CDR3 loop spans 17 amino acids. Germline V gene data show CDR1 as MRHNA and CDR2 as SNTAGT. V lost 5 bases, J lost 1 base, and 17 bases lay in between. In nucleotides, the CDR3 is TGTGCCAGCAGTCCCAGCGGGACAGATATGAACACCGGGGAGCTGTTTTTT. It yields the protein CASSPSGTDMNTGELFF.

J is TRBJ1-1 and V is TRBV5-1; D not resolved. The germline V gene encodes CDR1 SGHRS and CDR2 YFSETQ. The CDR3 totals 13 residues. Deletions cut 0 bases from V and 2 bases from J, with 5 bases between. In nucleotides, the CDR3 is TGCGCCAGCAGCTTGGACATTAACACTGAAGCTTTCTTT. Its protein product is CASSLDINTEAFF. Full variable domain (rest looked up from reference TRBV5-1 and TRBJ1-1): KAGVTQTPRYLIKTRGQQVTLSCSPISGHRSVSWYQQTPGQGLQFLFEYFSETQRNKGNFPGRFSGRQFSNSRSEMNVSTLELGDSALYLCASSLDINTEAFFGQGTRLTVV.

Turning to this clonotype: This may come from a read error, since a much larger clone is one base off. The chain is built from TRBV19 and TRBJ2-5; perhaps TRBD1 as D (5 bases). The CDR3 has 13 residues. V gave up 6 bases and J gave up 4 bases, with 12 bases separating them. The germline V gene has CDR1 LNHDA and CDR2 SQIVND (reference sequence). CDR3: CASSRQLRETQYF. Here the CDR3 DNA reads TGTGCCAGTAGCCGACAGCTCCGAGAGACCCAGTACTTC.

There are a few counts of this clonotype. This may arise from a read error, as a much more abundant clone is one base away. The chain uses TRBV5-1 and TRBJ1-4, with 8 nucleotides matching TRBD1. Per the germline V gene, CDR1 is SGHRS and CDR2 is YFSETQ. The J segment lost 7 bases and the V segment lost 2 bases, leaving 7 bases of the junction unmatched. This CDR3 has 15 residues. The CDR3 is CASSFIQGDGEKLFF. The CDR3 DNA sequence: TGCGCCAGCAGCTTCATACAGGGGGATGGTGAAAAACTGTTTTTT.

For this clonotype: A much larger clone lies a single base off, so this may be a read error. CDR3 amino acids: CSARETSGGAYEQYV. The DNA of the CDR3 is TGCAGTGCTAGAGAAACTAGCGGGGGGGCCTACGAGCAGTACGTC. V is TRBV20-1 and J is TRBJ2-7, with TRBD2 matching 13 bases. CDR1 is DFQATT and CDR2 is SNEGSKA in the germline V gene (reference sequence). V dropped 0 bases and J dropped 2; count of bases not matched to a gene: 1. The CDR3 sequence is 15 residues long.

This clonotype was observed many times. DNA for the CDR3: TGTGCCAGCAGCTTATTGGGGGGCCGTTATGAGACCCAGTACTTC. This codes for CASSLLGGRYETQYF. This chain uses TRBV7-3 with TRBJ2-5; D is tentatively TRBD1 or TRBD2 (6 bases each). The CDR3 covers 15 residues. V lost 2 bases and J 5 bases, leaving 15 bases between the germline ends. The germline CDR1 and CDR2 sequences are SGHTA and FQGTGA.

The sample holds many counts of this clonotype. The chain is built from TRBV15 and TRBJ1-6; D is undetermined. Germline CDR1 is LNHNV and CDR2 is YYDKDF (reference sequence). CDR3 length: 12 residues. V lost 4 bases, J lost 4 bases, and 2 bases lay in between. The CDR3 sequence: CATSMYNSPLHF. The CDR3 nucleotides are TGTGCCACCAGCATGTATAATTCACCCCTCCACTTT.

The chain is built from TRBV27 and TRBJ1-5; the D is unclear. V lost 5 bases and J lost 1, with 6 bases in between. The CDR3 spans 13 residues. Germline V gene lookup returns CDR1 MNHEY and CDR2 SMNVEV (reference sequence). CDR3 DNA: TGTGCCAGCAGTCCCAAAAGCAATCAGCCCCAGCATTTT. It encodes CASSPKSNQPQHF.

At least ten counts were recorded for this clonotype. The V gene is TRBV19, the J gene TRBJ2-5; D is ambiguous. Germline values: CDR1 LNHDA, CDR2 SQIVND (reference sequence). V gave up 3 bases and J gave up 2 bases, with 7 bases separating them. This CDR3 has 13 residues. DNA of the CDR3: TGTGCCAGTAGTATCCAGGATCAAGAGACCCAGTACTTC. Its protein is CASSIQDQETQYF.

Only a few counts were recorded for this clonotype. This could be a read error, since a much larger clone is one nucleotide away. The chain employs TRBV5-6 and TRBJ2-5; either TRBD1 or TRBD2 may fit D (5 bases each). In germline, CDR1 is SGHDT, CDR2 YYEEEE. Trimming took off 1 base at V and 5 bases at J, with 18 bases between the two ends. CDR3 length equals 16 residues. DNA for the CDR3: TGTGCCAGCAGCTTGAGGGGACCGACGCCAAAGGAGACCCAGTACTTC. This translates into CASSLRGPTPKETQYF. Complete variable domain (other parts from reference TRBV5-6 and TRBJ2-5): DAGVTQSPTHLIKTRGQQVTLRCSPKSGHDTVSWYQQALGQGPQFIFQYYEEEERQRGNFPDRFSGHQFPNYSSELNVNALLLGDSALYLCASSLRGPTPKETQYFGPGTRLLVL.

The chain combines TRBV9 with TRBJ1-5, with D hard to call. This CDR3 is 16 amino acids long. With 1 base removed from V and 4 bases from J, the gap between germline ends came to 15 bases. The germline CDR1 and CDR2 sequences are SGDLS and YYNGEE. The CDR3, as DNA: TGTGCCAGCAGCGTAAACCCGGGAAGTCTGAATCAGCCCCAGCATTTT. Residues: CASSVNPGSLNQPQHF.

This sequence joins TRBV7-3 and TRBJ2-3, with a weak D call TRBD2 (5 bases). Germline lookup yields CDR1 SGHTA and CDR2 FQGTGA. V shed 5 bases and J shed 8 bases, with 11 bases lying between them. The CDR3 consists of 12 residues. The DNA for the CDR3 is TGTGCCAGCAGCCCGCTGGCGGGTACGCAGTATTTT. Translation: CASSPLAGTQYF.

This clonotype was picked up many times. A much larger clone lies a single base off, so this may be a read error. The chain has TRBV7-3 and TRBJ2-5; the D gene could be TRBD1 or TRBD2 (5 bases each). The CDR3 has 15 amino acids. Germline V gene lookup returns CDR1 SGHTA and CDR2 FQGTGA. The DNA of the CDR3 is TGTGCCAGCAGCTTAAGCCCCGGGGACCAAGAGACCCAGCACTTC. This translates into CASSLSPGDQETQHF.

The table lists this clonotype with many counts. V is TRBV11-2 and J is TRBJ2-2, with TRBD2 identical over 12 bases. The CDR3 sequence is 15 residues long. Trimming at V came to 6 bases and at J to 6 bases, leaving 5 bases not matched to a gene. CDR1 is SGHAT and CDR2 is FQNNGV in the germline V gene. The CDR3 bases are TGTGCCAGCAGTTCTAGCGGGGGGGTTCCCGGGGAGCTGTTTTTT. Translating it yields CASSSSGGVPGELFF.

This clonotype was found a few times. A much more abundant neighbour one base away suggests this may be a read error. This chain links TRBV6-5 with TRBJ1-5; tentatively, D is TRBD1 (6 bases). V dropped 5 bases and J dropped 2 bases, with 16 bases sitting between them. The length of the CDR3 is 16 residues. CDR1 and CDR2 (germline): MNHEY, SVGAGI. The chain's CDR3 is CASSPRQVIGNQPQHF. The CDR3 nucleotides are TGTGCCAGCAGTCCCAGACAGGTTATCGGCAATCAGCCCCAGCATTTT.

This clonotype was picked up a small number of times. The chain joins TRBV27 to TRBJ2-1, with D perhaps TRBD2 (6 bases). Between the trimmed V and J ends, which lost 7 bases and 10 bases, there was a span of 29 bases. The CDR3 spans 17 residues. Germline V lookup: CDR1 MNHEY, CDR2 SMNVEV (reference sequence). The CDR3 spells CASTERWTIAALREQFF. DNA of the CDR3: TGTGCCAGCACCGAAAGATGGACTATCGCCGCCCTCCGGGAGCAGTTCTTC.

In this sample, this clonotype turned up many times. The chain carries TRBV5-1 and TRBJ2-3, with 9 bases matching TRBD1. This CDR3 is built from 15 residues. Germline assignment: CDR1 SGHRS and CDR2 YFSETQ. J lost 3 bases, V lost 4 bases, and 6 bases had no gene match. CDR3 in amino acids: CASSRGTGPTDTQYF. CDR3 in DNA: TGCGCCAGCAGCCGAGGGACAGGGCCTACAGATACGCAGTATTTT.

This clonotype was seen more than once but under ten times. This may be a read error: a much more frequent sequence differs by one nucleotide. This chain connects TRBV9 to TRBJ2-1; tentative D call: TRBD2 (6 bases). Germline V CDR1 and CDR2: SGDLS, YYNGEE. The CDR3 totals 14 residues. CDR3 sequence (DNA): TGTGCCAGCAGCGTAGTAACGGACTACAATGAGCAGTCCTTC. As protein: CASSVVTDYNEQSF.

Notes on this clonotype: Sequence at one end of the junction differs from germline and may be a read error. The rearrangement links TRBV6-2 or TRBV6-3 to TRBJ2-1, with 10 nucleotides matching TRBD2. The CDR3 runs 16 residues. Germline CDR1 reads MNHEY; CDR2 reads SVGEGT. The CDR3 reads CASKDSGGRSCNEQFF. The CDR3, as DNA: TGTGCCAGCAAGGATAGCGGGGGGCGCTCCTGCAATGAGCAGTTCTTC.

In the case of this clonotype: A read error is likely, as this CDR3 ends without the conserved phenylalanine or tryptophan. This chain connects TRBV29-1 to TRBJ1-1; D not certain. Germline V lookup: CDR1 SQVTM, CDR2 ANQGSEA. The CDR3 covers 12 residues. Trimming removed 5 bases from V and 4 bases from J, with 11 bases in between. For the CDR3, the DNA is TGCAGCGTTCGGCAGATGAGCACTGAAGCTTTCTCT. It is translated as CSVRQMSTEAFS.

Regarding this clonotype: Being one base from a much bigger clone, this may be a read error. The chain has TRBV5-6 and TRBJ2-1; perhaps TRBD1 as D (5 bases). Germline CDR1 SGHDT, CDR2 YYEEEE. This CDR3 is built from 16 residues. The DNA of the CDR3 is TGTGCCAGCAGCTATAACAGGCTAAGCTCCTGCAATGAGCAGTTCTTC. It encodes CASSYNRLSSCNEQFF.

The table lists this clonotype with many counts. This rearrangement joins TRBV18 to TRBJ1-4, with 7 bases fitting TRBD1. The CDR3 runs to 13 residues. The junction had 4 bases not matched to a gene; V was cut back by 6 bases and J by 6 bases. The germline gives CDR1 KGHSH, CDR2 LQKENI. In DNA, the CDR3 is TGTGCCAGCTCGAGGGGGCGGGATGAAAAACTGTTTTTT. Its protein product is CASSRGRDEKLFF.

This clonotype was picked up many times. V and J are TRBV4-2 and TRBJ2-1, with D unclear. The V and J ends lost 0 bases and 8 bases respectively, with 11 bases between them. CDR1 and CDR2 (germline): LGHNA, YNFKEQ. The CDR3 spans 14 residues. As DNA, the CDR3 is TGTGCCAGCAGCCAAGATCTACCAGTCGATGAGCAGTTCTTC. It is translated as CASSQDLPVDEQFF.

This clonotype was seen repeatedly, ten times or more. Being one base from a much bigger clone, this may be a read error. The conserved closing phenylalanine or tryptophan is absent in this CDR3, likely reflecting a read error. The CDR3 spells CSARDNGYTS. In nucleotides, the CDR3 is TGCAGTGCTAGAGACAATGGCTACACCTCC. V gene TRBV20-1 combines with J gene TRBJ1-2, with D unresolved. This CDR3 is built from 10 residues. With 0 bases removed from V and 6 bases from J, the gap between germline ends came to 2 bases. Per the germline V gene, CDR1 is DFQATT and CDR2 is SNEGSKA (reference sequence).

This clonotype was counted ten times or more. A much larger clone differs by one base, so this may be a read error. The V and J genes are TRBV7-9 and TRBJ2-1; D tentatively reads TRBD1 or TRBD2 (5 bases each). The germline gives CDR1 SEHNR, CDR2 FQNEAQ (reference sequence). The CDR3 has 15 amino acids. CDR3 protein: CASSFGTRQGLLPLF. For the CDR3, the DNA is TGTGCCAGCAGTTTTGGGACCCGGCAGGGCCTACTGCCTCTCTTC.

This clonotype has ten or more counts. The chain has TRBV27 and TRBJ2-7; no firm D call. The CDR3 covers 13 residues. Trimming shortened V by 0 bases and J by 1 base, and 4 bases separated the two germline ends. Per the germline V gene, CDR1 is MNHEY and CDR2 is SMNVEV (reference sequence). The CDR3 DNA follows: TGTGCCAGCAGTTTATCCGGGTCCTACGAGCAGTACTTC. This translates into CASSLSGSYEQYF.

Of note for this clonotype: A much larger clone is a single base away; this may be a read error. The rearrangement links TRBV5-6 to TRBJ1-2; no clear D. Trimming pared 1 base from V and 4 bases from J, leaving 8 bases between. The germline gives CDR1 SGHDT, CDR2 YYEEEE. This CDR3 has 13 residues. This CDR3 reads CASSLRQAYGYTF. CDR3 bases: TGTGCCAGCAGCTTGAGGCAGGCCTATGGCTACACCTTC.

This clonotype has ten or more counts. The CDR3: CASSLESTGGYTF. CDR3 nucleotide sequence: TGTGCCAGCAGCTTAGAAAGTACCGGTGGCTACACCTTC. This chain connects TRBV7-9 to TRBJ1-2; no clear D gene. Trimming stripped 1 base from V and 7 bases from J, with 10 bases between. This CDR3 contains 13 residues. Per germline, CDR1 SEHNR and CDR2 FQNEAQ (reference sequence).

The chain couples TRBV4-2 to TRBJ2-7; 9 bases are shared with TRBD1. The CDR3 contains 14 residues. Germline V gene sequence: CDR1 LGHNA, CDR2 YNFKEQ. V shed 3 bases, J shed 3 bases, and the junction held 3 bases outside the gene matches. The CDR3 reads CASSQDRGFYEQYF. Written as DNA, the CDR3 is TGTGCCAGCAGCCAGGACAGGGGTTTCTACGAGCAGTACTTC.

The chain carries TRBV5-5 and TRBJ1-4, with 9 bases that match TRBD1. V gave up 0 bases and J gave up 6 bases; unmatched junction bases: 3. This CDR3 comprises 15 residues. Germline lookup yields CDR1 SGHKS and CDR2 YYEKEE (reference sequence). CDR3: CASSLAGTGYEKLFF. CDR3 nucleotide sequence: TGTGCCAGCAGCTTGGCCGGGACAGGGTATGAAAAACTGTTTTTT. Full variable domain (missing parts from reference TRBV5-5 and TRBJ1-4): DAGVTQSPTHLIKTRGQQVTLRCSPISGHKSVSWYQQVLGQGPQFIFQYYEKEERGRGNFPDRFSARQFPNYSSELNVNALLLGDSALYLCASSLAGTGYEKLFFGSGTQLSVL.